One sample yielded the 19 T cell receptor beta chains listed below, sequenced in a study of OX40 agonist ivuxolimab in advanced cancers. Measured with immunoSEQ multiplex PCR; TCRdb has only the in-frame clones, and not every one. The data hold 45,000 to 50,000 clones, with approximately 91% observed a single time. Sequencing was performed on CD4+ or CD8+ T cells sorted from blood, taken in a trial of the OX40 agonist ivuxolimab. The source is an adult with an advanced solid tumor such as melanoma, head and neck, liver or kidney cancer.

V usage is TRBV7-2 and J usage is TRBJ2-3; D ambiguous. The V gene lost 7 bases and the J gene lost 1 base, with 15 bases spanning the gap. The length of the CDR3 is 15 residues. CDR1 is SGHTA and CDR2 is FQGNSA in the germline V gene. CDR3 bases: TGTGCCAGCATGTTCACGATCCGCGGCACAGATACGCAGTATTTT. It codes for CASMFTIRGTDTQYF.

The chain is built from TRBV7-9 and TRBJ2-7; possibly TRBD2 for D (6 bases). V was shortened by 5 bases and J by 7 bases, with 18 bases between the two germline ends. Germline assignment: CDR1 SEHNR and CDR2 FQNEAQ (reference sequence). This CDR3 is 14 amino acids long. Here the CDR3 reads CASSPPGLIEEQYF. CDR3 in DNA: TGTGCCAGCAGCCCCCCGGGACTGATCGAAGAGCAGTACTTC. Using reference TRBV7-9 and TRBJ2-7 for the parts outside the CDR3, the full variable domain is DTGVSQNPRHKITKRGQNVTFRCDPISEHNRLYWYRQTLGQGPEFLTYFQNEAQLEKSRLLSDRFSAERPKGSFSTLEIQRTEQGDSAMYLCASSPPGLIEEQYFGPGTRLTVT.

This rearrangement joins TRBV5-1 to TRBJ1-1; possibly TRBD1 for D (6 bases). CDR1 and CDR2 from the germline V gene are SGHRS and YFSETQ. This CDR3 is built from 14 residues. The V end lost 4 bases, the J end lost 2 bases, and 12 bases lay between the germline ends. In nucleotides, the CDR3 is TGCGCCAGCAGCGACCACAGGGTTAACACTGAAGCTTTCTTT. It translates to CASSDHRVNTEAFF.

This clone was found once. V is TRBV6-1 and J is TRBJ2-7; D is perhaps TRBD2 (5 bases). The CDR3 is 16 amino acids. Germline loops: CDR1 MNHNS, CDR2 SASEGT. V was pared by 3 bases and J by 1 base, with 16 bases between. CDR3 protein: CASSEGKDWFSYEQYF. As DNA, the CDR3 is TGTGCCAGCAGTGAGGGTAAGGACTGGTTTTCCTACGAGCAGTACTTC.

The chain uses TRBV7-2 and TRBJ2-7; TRBD1 or TRBD2 may be the D gene (5 bases each). Germline V CDR1 and CDR2: SGHTA, FQGNSA. CDR3 length equals 12 residues. The V and J ends lost 5 bases and 5 bases respectively, with 10 bases between them. The CDR3 is CASSRRDHEQYF. CDR3 DNA sequence: TGTGCCAGCAGCCGCAGGGACCACGAGCAGTACTTC.

DNA for the CDR3: TGTGCCAGTAGCGGCAGCGGCACTGAAGCTTTCTTT. Protein: CASSGSGTEAFF. J is TRBJ1-1 and V is TRBV19, with D unresolved. The length of the CDR3 is 12 residues. Germline V gene data show CDR1 as LNHDA and CDR2 as SQIVND (reference sequence). The V end was cut by 6 bases, the J end by 4 bases, with 9 bases between.

The CDR3 reads CASSLWDTSGNTIYF. The CDR3 region has the DNA TGTGCCAGCAGTTTGTGGGACACCTCTGGAAACACCATATATTTT. J is TRBJ1-3 and V is TRBV28, with D perhaps matching TRBD1 (6 bases). The germline V gene encodes CDR1 MDHEN and CDR2 SYDVKM. The CDR3 contains 15 residues. The V gene lost 3 bases and the J gene lost 0 bases, with 9 bases spanning the gap.

This chain links TRBV27 with TRBJ2-7; 8 positions agree with TRBD2. The germline V gene encodes CDR1 MNHEY and CDR2 SMNVEV (reference sequence). This CDR3 has 15 amino acids. The V gene end was trimmed by 5 bases and the J gene end by 3 bases; junction bases not matched to a gene: 9. The CDR3 is CASSPTGGRGYEQYF. The CDR3 coding sequence is TGTGCCAGCAGTCCGACGGGAGGGAGGGGCTACGAGCAGTACTTC.

This clone has just a few counts. The DNA of the CDR3 is TGTGCCAGCAGCTTAGTAGGGGTAGGCTATGGCTACACCTTC. Translated, it gives CASSLVGVGYGYTF. V usage is TRBV7-2 and J usage is TRBJ1-2; weak D call: TRBD1 (5 bases). Trimming removed 1 base at V and 4 bases at J, with 10 bases between. Germline values: CDR1 SGHTA, CDR2 FQGNSA. The CDR3 has 14 amino acids.

V usage is TRBV7-9 and J usage is TRBJ2-7; no clear D gene. Germline CDR1 reads SEHNR; CDR2 reads FQNEAQ (reference sequence). V lost 0 bases and J lost 3, with 9 bases in between. There are 14 residues in the CDR3. This CDR3 is CASSLAVKSYEQYF. CDR3 nucleotides: TGTGCCAGCAGCTTAGCCGTAAAAAGCTACGAGCAGTACTTC.

Comments on this clone: One junction end disagrees with the germline gene, perhaps due to a read error. V gene TRBV7-7 combines with J gene TRBJ2-7; D may match TRBD1 or TRBD2 (5 bases each). This CDR3 contains 12 residues. CDR1 SSHAT and CDR2 FNYEAQ come from the germline V gene (reference sequence). CDR3 coding DNA: TGTGCTAGCAGCCCCGGGACCCACGAGCAGTACTTC. Translation gives CASSPGTHEQYF.

The chain combines TRBV28 with TRBJ1-5; 9 bases match TRBD1. The junction had 17 bases not matched to a gene; V was cut back by 2 bases and J by 0 bases. CDR3 length: 21 amino acids. Germline CDR1 and CDR2: MDHEN and SYDVKM. The CDR3 DNA sequence: TGTGCCAGCAGTTTACGCCCTCGGGGGACAGGGAGATTTTATAGCAATCAGCCCCAGCATTTT. It encodes CASSLRPRGTGRFYSNQPQHF.

V and J are TRBV21-1 and TRBJ1-1; the tabulated D call, TRBD1, remains unverified against the DNA. TRBV21-1 counts as a pseudogene. This CDR3 spans 14 amino acids. CDR3 coding DNA: TGTGCCAGCAGCAGGGGGCGGTGGAACACTGAAGCTTTCTTT. Its protein is CASSRGRWNTEAFF.

The sample holds a few counts of this clone. The V and J genes are TRBV27 and TRBJ2-2, with unresolved D. V was trimmed by 0 bases and J by 10 bases, leaving 6 bases between them. This CDR3 region has 12 residues. Germline V lookup: CDR1 MNHEY, CDR2 SMNVEV (reference sequence). This CDR3 reads CASSLSGLELFF. The CDR3 coding sequence is TGTGCCAGCAGTTTATCTGGTCTGGAGCTGTTTTTT.

The V call is TRBV7-9, the J call TRBJ1-2, with 7 bases lining up with TRBD1. Trimming removed 0 bases from V and 2 bases from J; junction bases left unmatched: 6. CDR1 and CDR2 (germline): SEHNR, FQNEAQ (reference sequence). CDR3 length equals 16 residues. CDR3 in amino acids: CASSLATRQGNYGYTF. CDR3 sequence (DNA): TGTGCCAGCAGCTTAGCGACCAGACAGGGAAACTATGGCTACACCTTC. The full variable domain, with the rest looked up from reference TRBV7-9 and TRBJ1-2, is DTGVSQNPRHKITKRGQNVTFRCDPISEHNRLYWYRQTLGQGPEFLTYFQNEAQLEKSRLLSDRFSAERPKGSFSTLEIQRTEQGDSAMYLCASSLATRQGNYGYTFGSGTRLTVV.

The rearrangement joins TRBV5-5 to TRBJ2-7; no definite D call. V shed 3 bases and J shed 3 bases, with 13 bases lying between them. This CDR3 region has 14 residues. In germline, CDR1 is SGHKS, CDR2 YYEKEE (reference sequence). The CDR3 loop is CASSSRLGVYEQYF. CDR3 bases: TGTGCCAGCAGCTCACGTCTTGGCGTCTACGAGCAGTACTTC.

This chain connects TRBV9 to TRBJ1-2, with a possible D match to TRBD1 (5 bases). The CDR3 sequence is 16 residues long. Trimming stripped 0 bases from V and 4 bases from J, with 16 bases between. Germline V gene data show CDR1 as SGDLS and CDR2 as YYNGEE. CDR3 sequence: CASSVVAPDSSYGYTF. The CDR3 nucleotides are TGTGCCAGCAGCGTAGTAGCACCCGACAGTAGCTATGGCTACACCTTC. The full variable domain, with the rest looked up from reference TRBV9 and TRBJ1-2, is DSGVTQTPKHLITATGQRVTLRCSPRSGDLSVYWYQQSLDQGLQFLIQYYNGEERAKGNILERFSAQQFPDLHSELNLSSLELGDSALYFCASSVVAPDSSYGYTFGSGTRLTVV.

This clone was counted between two and nine times. The V and J genes are TRBV9 and TRBJ2-1; D gene uncertain. V was trimmed by 1 base and J by 8 bases, leaving 7 bases between them. The length of the CDR3 is 12 residues. Germline assignment: CDR1 SGDLS and CDR2 YYNGEE. The CDR3 sequence: CASSVIGYEQFF. Written as DNA, the CDR3 is TGTGCCAGCAGCGTAATCGGGTATGAGCAGTTCTTC.

This chain uses TRBV7-2 with TRBJ2-1, with a tentative D call TRBD2 (6 bases). V shed 6 bases and J shed 0 bases, with 15 bases lying between them. The CDR3 runs to 16 residues. The germline CDR1 and CDR2 sequences are SGHTA and FQGNSA. CDR3: CASSPTGAGSYNEQFF. The CDR3, as DNA: TGTGCCAGCAGTCCCACGGGAGCAGGCTCCTACAATGAGCAGTTCTTC.